Below, 27 T cell receptor beta chains from the same sample are listed, as sequenced in a study of identical twins. TCRdb reprocessed the 5' RACE reads via MiXCR and lists one record per CDR3 protein. The sample includes about 520,000 distinct CDR3 sequences, roughly a fifth of them seen just once. These same data were also listed under a study on T cells expressing NK-cell markers.

Sequencing was done on a sample of CD4+ T cells sorted from blood. The receptors derive from a woman aged 18-29 years in good health.

The table lists this clonotype with a count of one. The chain recombines TRBV29-1 with TRBJ2-5; 12 nucleotides match TRBD2. V shed 4 bases, J shed 4 bases, and the junction held 19 bases outside the gene matches. Germline-derived CDR1 and CDR2 are SQVTM and ANQGSEA. There are 19 residues in the CDR3. Here the CDR3 DNA reads TGCAGCGTTGCGGCCCTTGGACTAGCGGGAACCACTTACCTAGAGACCCAGTACTTC. Translation: CSVAALGLAGTTYLETQYF. The full variable domain, in which reference TRBV29-1 and TRBJ2-5 provide the parts outside the CDR3, is SAVISQKPSRDICQRGTSLTIQCQVDSQVTMMFWYRQQPGQSLTLIATANQGSEATYESGFVIDKFPISRPNLTFSTLTVSNMSPEDSSIYLCSVAALGLAGTTYLETQYFGPGTRLLVL.

This clonotype was observed a few times. The chain joins TRBV20-1 to TRBJ2-5; TRBD2 might be the D (6 bases). This CDR3 has 13 amino acids. Trimming left V 2 bases short and J 4 bases short, with 11 bases between. Germline CDR1 is DFQATT and CDR2 is SNEGSKA (reference sequence). CDR3 nucleotides: TGCAGTGCTAGATTGGGAGGCCGAGAGACCCAGTACTTC. Its protein is CSARLGGRETQYF.

This clonotype was counted only a few times. CDR3 coding DNA: TGTGCCAGCAGCTCGACAGGGGCGAGGGAGACCCAGTACTTC. Amino acid sequence: CASSSTGARETQYF. This rearrangement joins TRBV7-2 to TRBJ2-5; 8 nucleotides line up with TRBD1. V lost 4 bases, J lost 5 bases, and 6 bases stayed unmatched. The CDR3 sequence is 14 residues long. The V gene's germline CDR1 is SGHTA and CDR2 FQGNSA. The full variable domain, with the rest looked up from reference TRBV7-2 and TRBJ2-5, is GAGVSQSPSNKVTEKGKDVELRCDPISGHTALYWYRQSLGQGLEFLIYFQGNSAPDKSGLPSDRFSAERTGGSVSTLTIQRTQQEDSAVYLCASSSTGARETQYFGPGTRLLVL.

This clonotype was found a few times. This chain uses TRBV6-1 with TRBJ1-1; D possibly corresponds to TRBD1 (6 bases). Germline V gene lookup returns CDR1 MNHNS and CDR2 SASEGT. The CDR3 sequence is 13 residues long. Trimming removed 10 bases from V and 4 bases from J, with 16 bases in between. The CDR3 loop reads CATHIRGGTEAFF. CDR3 nucleotide sequence: TGTGCCACCCACATCAGAGGGGGCACTGAAGCTTTCTTT.

The rearrangement uses TRBV5-4 and TRBJ2-7, with D maybe TRBD2 (6 bases). Deletions cut 4 bases from V and 2 bases from J, with 13 bases between. In germline, CDR1 is SGHNT, CDR2 YYREEE (reference sequence). The CDR3 sequence is 14 residues long. Here the CDR3 reads CASSSWGLTYEQYF. The CDR3 DNA sequence: TGTGCCAGCAGCAGCTGGGGACTGACCTACGAGCAGTACTTC.

This clonotype was found once. The chain recombines TRBV6-1 with TRBJ2-7; 9 positions agree with TRBD2. Looked up from germline, CDR1 is MNHNS and CDR2 is SASEGT. J gave up 3 bases and V 6 bases, and 9 bases lay outside the gene matches. This CDR3 comprises 15 residues. CDR3 protein: CASRRSSGRNYEQYF. The CDR3 DNA is TGTGCCAGCAGGAGATCCAGCGGGAGGAACTACGAGCAGTACTTC.

The V and J genes are TRBV10-3 and TRBJ1-4, with 7 bases fitting TRBD1. The CDR3 runs to 13 residues. V trimming: 10 bases; J trimming: 8 bases; junction bases outside the gene matches: 10. Germline V gene data show CDR1 as ENHRY and CDR2 as SYGVKD. CDR3 in DNA: TGTGCCACTCGGACAGGAGGGAGCGAAAAACTGTTTTTT. Its translation is CATRTGGSEKLFF.

This clonotype was seen only a few times. This chain uses TRBV12-3 or TRBV12-4 with TRBJ2-3; 7 nucleotides line up with TRBD2. Trimming at V came to 7 bases and at J to 0 bases, leaving 4 bases not matched to a gene. The CDR3 is made up of 14 amino acids. The CDR3 loop reads CASKRAGSTDTQYF. The CDR3 bases are TGTGCCAGCAAAAGAGCGGGAAGCACAGATACGCAGTATTTT.

This clonotype was seen a few times. The V call is TRBV11-2, the J call TRBJ2-1; 14 positions agree with TRBD2. The germline gives CDR1 SGHAT, CDR2 FQNNGV. The CDR3 consists of 20 residues. V trimming: 5 bases; J trimming: 0 bases; junction bases outside the gene matches: 12. CDR3 in amino acids: CASSRLPGLAGAGSYNEQFF. CDR3 coding DNA: TGTGCCAGCAGCAGATTGCCGGGACTAGCGGGAGCGGGCTCCTACAATGAGCAGTTCTTC.

The chain recombines TRBV25-1 with TRBJ1-2, with TRBD1 as a possible D gene (5 bases). Trimming took off 8 bases at V and 6 bases at J, with 13 bases between the two ends. CDR1 MGHDK and CDR2 SYGVNS come from the germline V gene. This CDR3 has 12 amino acids. Here the CDR3 reads CASRGDWDGYTF. DNA of the CDR3: TGTGCCAGCCGGGGGGACTGGGATGGCTACACCTTC.

The chain uses TRBV6-4 and TRBJ2-1; 9 bases are a match to TRBD1. The CDR3 contains 15 residues. Germline V gene sequence: CDR1 MRHNA, CDR2 SNTAGT. Trimming cost V 0 bases and J 4 bases; bases outside gene matches: 1. The CDR3 loop reads CASSDSGTGYNEQFF. CDR3 in DNA: TGTGCCAGCAGTGACTCCGGGACAGGGTACAATGAGCAGTTCTTC.

The chain links TRBV6-1 to TRBJ2-2; D gene uncertain. CDR1 and CDR2 (germline): MNHNS, SASEGT. The CDR3 has 13 residues. With 11 bases removed from V and 5 bases from J, the gap between germline ends came to 15 bases. The CDR3 nucleotides are TGTGCCGCCAGACCCGCAGTTACCGGGGAGCTGTTTTTT. Translation: CAARPAVTGELFF.

At least ten counts were recorded for this clonotype. The rearrangement joins TRBV20-1 to TRBJ2-3; possible D gene TRBD2, 5 bases. Trimming removed 0 bases at V and 4 bases at J, with 20 bases between. The CDR3 length is 17 residues. Germline-derived CDR1 and CDR2 are DFQATT and SNEGSKA (reference sequence). The CDR3 DNA reads TGCAGTGCTAGAGATAGCTGGCCTAGCAGAGAGGCAGATACGCAGTATTTT. As protein: CSARDSWPSREADTQYF.

This clonotype was seen repeatedly, ten times or more. The chain links TRBV7-2 to TRBJ2-7, with unresolved D. This CDR3 has 11 amino acids. Germline CDR1 SGHTA, CDR2 FQGNSA. V was pared by 5 bases and J by 3 bases, with 5 bases between. CDR3 coding DNA: TGTGCCAGCAGCACGCACTACGAGCAGTACTTC. Encoded protein: CASSTHYEQYF.

V and J are TRBV12-3 or TRBV12-4 and TRBJ2-5; no definite D call. Trimming left V 4 bases short and J 7 bases short, with 19 bases between. There are 15 residues in the CDR3. For the CDR3, the DNA is TGTGCCAGCAGTTCCTCGAGCGACACCCATGGGACCCAGTACTTC. Residues: CASSSSSDTHGTQYF.

There are many counts of this clonotype. The rearrangement links TRBV5-1 to TRBJ2-3, with a tentative D call TRBD1 (6 bases). Germline V CDR1 and CDR2: SGHRS, YFSETQ. CDR3 length: 12 residues. V shed 3 bases and J shed 5 bases, with 7 bases lying between them. The CDR3 protein is CASSWGQDTQYF. For the CDR3, the DNA is TGCGCCAGCAGCTGGGGGCAAGATACGCAGTATTTT.

The chain carries TRBV9 and TRBJ2-1, with 8 bases lining up with TRBD2. From germline, CDR1 is SGDLS and CDR2 YYNGEE. The CDR3 spans 13 residues. V trimming: 1 base; J trimming: 8 bases; junction bases outside the gene matches: 2. Written as DNA, the CDR3 is TGTGCCAGCAGCGTACGGGGGGGACATGAGCAGTTCTTC. Translated, it gives CASSVRGGHEQFF.

This clonotype was counted ten times or more. V gene TRBV10-3 combines with J gene TRBJ1-1, with 12 nucleotides matching TRBD1. The CDR3 has 16 amino acids. Germline values: CDR1 ENHRY, CDR2 SYGVKD. V lost 6 bases to trimming and J lost 5 bases; unmatched junction nucleotides: 10. CDR3 sequence reads: CAIRPGQGARSTEAFF. CDR3 nucleotides: TGTGCCATCAGGCCGGGACAGGGGGCGAGAAGTACTGAAGCTTTCTTT.

This rearrangement joins TRBV20-1 to TRBJ1-5, with D perhaps TRBD1 (6 bases). Germline V gives CDR1 DFQATT, CDR2 SNEGSKA (reference sequence). This CDR3 is built from 14 residues. V lost 4 bases to trimming and J lost 4 bases, with 14 bases between them. DNA for the CDR3: TGCAGTGCTATGGCAGGACAGTCAAATCAGCCCCAGCATTTT. Amino acids: CSAMAGQSNQPQHF.

V gene TRBV29-1 combines with J gene TRBJ1-2; D remains ambiguous. There are 11 residues in the CDR3. CDR1 and CDR2 (germline): SQVTM, ANQGSEA. The V gene lost 5 bases and the J gene lost 1 base, with 5 bases spanning the gap. The CDR3 reads CSVSLNYGYTF. The CDR3 DNA reads as TGCAGCGTTTCCCTTAACTATGGCTACACCTTC.

The chain combines TRBV20-1 with TRBJ2-1, with 15 bases fitting TRBD2. With V trimmed by 4 bases and J by 8 bases, 6 bases remained unmatched. Germline values: CDR1 DFQATT, CDR2 SNEGSKA (reference sequence). There are 15 residues in the CDR3. CDR3 protein: CSAKDGTSGRHEQFF. The CDR3 DNA sequence: TGCAGTGCTAAGGATGGGACTAGCGGGAGGCATGAGCAGTTCTTC.

This chain connects TRBV6-5 to TRBJ2-2, with D tentatively TRBD1 or TRBD2 (6 bases each). CDR3 length: 16 amino acids. The germline V gene encodes CDR1 MNHEY and CDR2 SVGAGI. V was shortened by 3 bases and J by 8 bases, with 19 bases between the two germline ends. In DNA, the CDR3 is TGTGCCAGCAGTTATGGTCGGGGGCCGTGGGAAGGGGAGCTGTTTTTT. It is translated as CASSYGRGPWEGELFF.

This clonotype was counted between two and nine times. The chain employs TRBV25-1 and TRBJ2-7, with D possibly TRBD1 on 6 matching bases. The CDR3 has 21 amino acids. The germline gives CDR1 MGHDK, CDR2 SYGVNS. With 4 bases removed from V and 4 bases from J, the gap between germline ends came to 35 bases. CDR3 region: CASSGSADPSSRTTGRYEQYF. The DNA for the CDR3 is TGTGCCAGCAGTGGATCGGCAGACCCCTCATCTCGAACGACAGGACGGTACGAGCAGTACTTC.

The chain employs TRBV5-1 and TRBJ2-3; 9 nucleotides align to TRBD2. CDR3 length equals 18 residues. Germline loops: CDR1 SGHRS, CDR2 YFSETQ. Trimming took 2 bases from V and 0 from J; bases not matched to a gene: 10. The CDR3 here is CASSFKGLATTSTDTQYF. The CDR3 DNA reads as TGCGCCAGCAGCTTTAAGGGACTAGCAACTACTAGCACAGATACGCAGTATTTT.

V is TRBV10-3 and J is TRBJ2-3; 8 bases agree with TRBD2. Germline CDR1 ENHRY, CDR2 SYGVKD. J gave up 7 bases and V 3 bases, and 12 bases lay outside the gene matches. This CDR3 has 16 residues. CDR3 sequence: CAISERRLARDYTQYF. The CDR3 DNA reads TGTGCCATCAGTGAACGCAGACTAGCGCGAGATTATACGCAGTATTTT.

The chain recombines TRBV20-1 with TRBJ2-2; the match to TRBD2 covers 13 bases. Germline-derived CDR1 and CDR2 are DFQATT and SNEGSKA (reference sequence). After removal of 1 base from V and 14 bases from J, the junction contained 10 bases not matched to a gene. The CDR3 spans 15 residues. As DNA, the CDR3 is TGCAGTGCTAGAGGACCCGTAACTAGCGGGGGGGCCCTGTTTTTT. It yields the protein CSARGPVTSGGALFF.

This clonotype appeared a few times. V and J are TRBV6-1 and TRBJ2-7, with 7 bases that match TRBD2. CDR3 length: 14 residues. Losses at the gene ends were 5 bases for V and 5 bases for J; bases not matched to a gene: 9. Germline V gives CDR1 MNHNS, CDR2 SASEGT. CDR3: CASSIPGGTHEQYF. The CDR3 coding sequence is TGTGCCAGCAGTATCCCGGGAGGTACCCACGAGCAGTACTTC.